Reported below is one TCR beta chain. The antigen is unknown. This specimen comes from a study of human T cells and chemical hapten exposure. The overall study: Researchers reported sensitizing a roughly 2 cm by roughly 2 cm upper inner arm skin site with 2% DPC. Whole-study findings and limits: Versus controls, significantly more large CDR3 similarity clusters arose from expanded TCRs.

As to time point: patch test 1, 2 weeks after DPC sensitization. Specified treatment: therapeutic diphenylcyclopropenone sensitization with weekly scalp DPC. The donor pool consisted of alopecia patients aged 18 to 70 years, considered suitable for DPC. The germline V gene encodes CDR1 SGDLS and CDR2 YYNGEE. This CDR3 region has 16 residues. Germline trimming cut 3 bases from V and 3 bases from J; bases unmatched to any gene: 10. TCRdb called the RACE reads again in MiXCR, with one record for every CDR3 protein. The table includes some 94,000 distinct CDR3 sequences, 9.5% to 15% detected once. This TCR derives from a woman between 40 and 55 years old with alopecia areata. Some clones in this sample may be carry-over from other donors' samples. This chain connects TRBV9 to TRBJ2-7, with 9 bases lining up with TRBD2. The material was whole blood, obtained in connection with sensitization to the hapten diphenylcyclopropenone (DPC). The DNA for the CDR3 is TGTGCCAGCAGCGGTCGACTAGCGGAACCAGTCTACGAGCAGTACTTC. Protein sequence: CASSGRLAEPVYEQYF.